This TCR beta chain was found in a study of cytomegalovirus exposure and HLA in healthy donors. Use of 60 Vbeta and 13 Jbeta primers characterized the PCR. Data came from immunoSEQ multiplex PCR; TCRdb stores just in-frame clones and leaves some out. The sample lists 80,000 to 130,000 clones, about three quarters occurring once. General observations from the study: Rates of TCR association differed by HLA locus in a later analysis, with DRB1 highest and HLA-C lowest. In a later analysis, several top co-occurrence clusters appeared linked to parvovirus B19, influenza, CMV and Epstein-Barr virus. Among TCR beta chains, those listed as cytomegalovirus-associated numbered about 160.

Points on this clone: What it recognizes is unknown.

The CDR3 runs to 18 residues. The germline gives CDR1 SGHRS, CDR2 YFSETQ. V was clipped by 0 bases and J by 5 bases; unmatched bases: 12. This sequence originates from a male donor in good health and CMV-seropositive. The chain combines TRBV5-1 with TRBJ1-2; 11 bases fit TRBD1. Material for sequencing was PBMCs. The CDR3 loop reads CASSLDLSGTGGRYGYTF. The CDR3 DNA sequence: TGCGCCAGCAGCTTGGACCTCTCCGGGACAGGGGGTCGGTATGGCTACACCTTC.